This entry lists 19 T cell receptor beta chains sequenced from one sample in a study of regulatory T cells in long-lasting Graves disease. Stated time point: persistent/refractory GD, antithyroid drugs over 5 years with positive TRAb. The TCR library was made from RNA that had been extracted from PBMCs in TRIzol. Construction of the TCR beta libraries employed iRepertoire HTBI primers in conjunction with Arm-PCR of CDR3 regions. TCRdb independently ran MiXCR on the multiplex PCR reads; one entry per CDR3 protein. The sample lists roughly 450,000 distinct CDR3 sequences, roughly 20% seen once, with 6.5% to 10% in the top ten. Here the sequenced sample was peripheral blood mononuclear cells (PBMCs), taken when the disease was refractory, from a patient treated with antithyroid drugs. These receptors all stem from a female donor with Graves disease.

Note on this clonotype: Since a much larger clone is just one base distant, this may be a read error. The chain employs TRBV16 and TRBJ1-1; 7 bases are shared with TRBD1. The germline V gene has CDR1 KGHSY and CDR2 FQNENV. CDR3 size: 16 residues. After removal of 8 bases from V and 1 base from J, the junction contained 13 bases not matched to a gene. CDR3 coding DNA: TGTGCCAGCGGCCCCTTTCCAGGGGGATCGAACACTGAAGCTTTCTTT. Translation: CASGPFPGGSNTEAFF. Filled out from reference TRBV16 and TRBJ1-1, the complete variable domain reads GEEVAQTPKHLVRGEGQKAKLYCAPIKGHSYVFWYQQVLKNEFKFLISFQNENVFDETGMPKERFSAKCLPNSPCSLEIQATKLEDSAVYFCASGPFPGGSNTEAFFGQGTRLTVV.

This clonotype was counted between two and nine times. This chain joins TRBV6-5 and TRBJ2-7, with 9 bases lining up with TRBD2. The CDR3 is 16 amino acids. Unmatched junction bases numbered 5, after V lost 0 bases and J lost 2 bases. Germline V gene lookup returns CDR1 MNHEY and CDR2 SVGAGI. DNA of the CDR3: TGTGCCAGCAGTTACTCGAAGCGGGAGGCTGCCTACGAGCAGTACTTC. Translation: CASSYSKREAAYEQYF.

The chain joins TRBV3-1 to TRBJ2-2, with D possibly matching TRBD2 (6 bases). CDR1 LGHDT and CDR2 YNNKEL come from the germline V gene (reference sequence). V lost 4 bases to trimming and J lost 4 bases, with 22 bases between them. The CDR3 has 18 amino acids. The CDR3: CASSPGPPGGRFTGELFF. As DNA, the CDR3 is TGTGCCAGCAGCCCAGGCCCTCCCGGAGGGAGATTCACCGGGGAGCTGTTTTTT. Using reference TRBV3-1 and TRBJ2-2 for the parts outside the CDR3, the full variable domain is DTAVSQTPKYLVTQMGNDKSIKCEQNLGHDTMYWYKQDSKKFLKIMFSYNNKELIINETVPNRFSPKSPDKAHLNLHINSLELGDSAVYFCASSPGPPGGRFTGELFFGEGSRLTVL.

The V and J genes are TRBV28 and TRBJ2-7, with D perhaps being TRBD1 or TRBD2 (6 bases each). V lost 5 bases, J lost 7 bases, and 30 bases lay in between. Germline loops: CDR1 MDHEN, CDR2 SYDVKM. There are 18 residues in the CDR3. In DNA form, the CDR3 reads TGTGCCAGCAGTCCCCTTGGGGGCCGGCCGGGGGCTTACTGGGAGCAGTACTTC. It is translated as CASSPLGGRPGAYWEQYF.

This clonotype was observed a handful of times. This chain uses TRBV6-1 with TRBJ2-7, with D possibly being TRBD2 (5 bases). The V end was cut by 11 bases, the J end by 2 bases, with 19 bases between. Germline assignment: CDR1 MNHNS and CDR2 SASEGT. The CDR3 has 14 amino acids. The CDR3 protein is CAGNTRGRPYEQYF. The DNA of the CDR3 is TGTGCCGGCAACACACGAGGGAGACCCTACGAGCAGTACTTC.

This clonotype has just a few counts. This chain uses TRBV6-2 or TRBV6-3 with TRBJ2-2; D remains unclear. The germline gives CDR1 MNHEY, CDR2 SVGEGT. CDR3 size: 13 residues. With 6 bases removed from V and 4 bases from J, the gap between germline ends came to 9 bases. The CDR3 here is CASRTEITGELFF. CDR3 in DNA: TGTGCCAGCAGGACCGAGATCACCGGGGAGCTGTTTTTT.

This clonotype was counted a few times. The chain links TRBV25-1 to TRBJ1-1, with unresolved D. Trimming shortened V by 7 bases and J by 8 bases, and 11 bases separated the two germline ends. Germline V gene sequence: CDR1 MGHDK, CDR2 SYGVNS. The CDR3 contains 11 residues. CDR3 nucleotide sequence: TGTGCCAGCACGACTTTGGGCGAAGCTTTCTTT. Translation: CASTTLGEAFF.

The V call is TRBV25-1, the J call TRBJ2-2; no reliable D call. CDR3 length: 13 residues. Germline V CDR1 and CDR2: MGHDK, SYGVNS. Trimming shortened V by 3 bases and J by 7 bases, and 9 bases separated the two germline ends. The CDR3 nucleotides are TGTGCCAGCAGTGACTATGGGTTCGGGGAGCTGTTTTTT. Amino acid sequence: CASSDYGFGELFF.

This clonotype has more than one count but fewer than ten. This sequence joins TRBV6-1 and TRBJ1-5; possible D gene TRBD1, 5 bases. Germline values: CDR1 MNHNS, CDR2 SASEGT. The CDR3 length is 17 residues. V dropped 5 bases and J dropped 7 bases, with 24 bases sitting between them. The CDR3, as DNA: TGTGCCAGCAGTCTAGACCACAAAGGGGACGGTGTACAGCCCCAGCATTTT. It encodes CASSLDHKGDGVQPQHF.

The V and J genes are TRBV20-1 and TRBJ1-1; D is possibly TRBD1 (6 bases). The V and J ends lost 6 bases and 4 bases respectively, with 12 bases between them. Germline CDR1 is DFQATT and CDR2 is SNEGSKA (reference sequence). The CDR3 totals 12 residues. The DNA for the CDR3 is TGCAGTGCCCCCAGGGGAGGCACTGAAGCTTTCTTT. Translating it yields CSAPRGGTEAFF.

The chain links TRBV20-1 to TRBJ1-2; TRBD1 might be the D (6 bases). V was pared by 3 bases and J by 4 bases, with 12 bases between. CDR3 length: 13 amino acids. Looked up from germline, CDR1 is DFQATT and CDR2 is SNEGSKA (reference sequence). CDR3 coding DNA: TGCAGTGCTAGCCCGCAGGGGAGCTATGGCTACACCTTC. Amino acid sequence: CSASPQGSYGYTF.

The CDR3 loop is CASSGQGFYEQYF. The CDR3 DNA follows: TGTGCCAGCAGCGGACAGGGGTTCTACGAGCAGTACTTC. This chain uses TRBV7-6 with TRBJ2-7, with 9 bases that match TRBD1. Looked up from germline, CDR1 is SGHVS and CDR2 is FNYEAQ. The CDR3 has 13 residues. The ends lost 5 bases at V and 3 bases at J; junction bases unmatched: 2.

In its sample, this clonotype was seen many times. The genes are TRBV2 and TRBJ1-1, with TRBD1 matching over 7 bases. This CDR3 has 13 amino acids. Germline CDR1 and CDR2: SNHLY and FYNNEI. The V gene end was trimmed by 5 bases and the J gene end by 4 bases; junction bases not matched to a gene: 4. The chain's CDR3 is CASSSDRSTEAFF. The CDR3, as DNA: TGTGCCAGCAGTTCGGACAGGAGCACTGAAGCTTTCTTT. The full variable domain, completed using reference TRBV2 and TRBJ1-1, is EPEVTQTPSHQVTQMGQEVILRCVPISNHLYFYWYRQILGQKVEFLVSFYNNEISEKSEIFDDQFSVERPDGSNFTLKIRSTKLEDSAMYFCASSSDRSTEAFFGQGTRLTVV.

The chain combines TRBV28 with TRBJ2-7; 8 bases fit TRBD1. This CDR3 comprises 17 residues. In germline, CDR1 is MDHEN, CDR2 SYDVKM. V shed 5 bases and J 6 bases; nucleotides not matched to a gene: 18. The CDR3: CASSPRMTGTGVSEQYF. The CDR3 nucleotides are TGTGCCAGCAGTCCTCGAATGACCGGGACAGGTGTCTCCGAGCAGTACTTC.

This rearrangement joins TRBV5-6 to TRBJ2-7; D is unclear. CDR1 SGHDT and CDR2 YYEEEE come from the germline V gene. V was pared by 0 bases and J by 3 bases, with 13 bases between. The CDR3 has 15 amino acids. The CDR3 region is CASSLVPERNYEQYF. Written as DNA, the CDR3 is TGTGCCAGCAGCTTGGTTCCAGAACGAAACTACGAGCAGTACTTC.

The J gene is TRBJ1-5, the V gene TRBV6-1; the D is unclear. CDR1 and CDR2 from the germline V gene are MNHNS and SASEGT. Trimming took off 7 bases at V and 5 bases at J, with 21 bases between the two ends. The CDR3 loop spans 16 amino acids. In nucleotides, the CDR3 is TGTGCCAGCACTCCCGGTGGAGGCAAGTCCGATCAGCCCCAGCATTTT. Translated: CASTPGGGKSDQPQHF.

This clonotype was seen ten or more times. The V call is TRBV7-9, the J call TRBJ2-7; TRBD2 matches at 8 bases. V trimming: 1 base; J trimming: 0 bases; junction bases outside the gene matches: 2. The CDR3 extends over 15 amino acids. Per the germline V gene, CDR1 is SEHNR and CDR2 is FQNEAQ (reference sequence). The CDR3 DNA sequence: TGTGCCAGCAGCTTAGTCGGGGGGGGCTCCTACGAGCAGTACTTC. Its protein is CASSLVGGGSYEQYF.

About this clonotype: Since a much larger clone is just one base distant, this may be a read error. This rearrangement joins TRBV12-3 or TRBV12-4 to TRBJ2-7; D gene unclear. Trimming cost V 3 bases and J 7 bases, with 16 bases left between them. CDR3 length: 14 amino acids. The CDR3 nucleotides are TGTGCCAGCAGTTTGATAGTTGGTTACAATGAGCAGTACTTC. This translates into CASSLIVGYNEQYF.

This clonotype came up a few times. The gene calls are TRBV25-1 and TRBJ1-1; D is undetermined. Trimming shortened V by 4 bases and J by 2 bases, and 11 bases separated the two germline ends. CDR1 is MGHDK and CDR2 is SYGVNS in the germline V gene. The CDR3 has 14 residues. The CDR3 sequence is CASSVPGPNTEAFF. The DNA of the CDR3 is TGTGCCAGCAGTGTTCCAGGTCCCAACACTGAAGCTTTCTTT.